One and the same sample provided the 21 T cell receptor beta chains below, sequenced in a study of CD8+ T cells in alopecia areata. Stated treatment: oral pan-JAK inhibitor, 5-10 mg twice daily. Sequencing relied on a cDNA template that was reverse transcribed from extracted RNA. Repertoires were generated with immunoSEQ multiplex PCR, while TCRdb's copy carries only in-frame clones and drops some. The sample carries approximately 170,000 clones, around 59% recorded once. The sample consisted of CD4+ T cells sorted from blood, taken at week 24, from a patient treated with tofacitinib. These receptors all come from a human donor with alopecia areata.

This chain connects TRBV29-1 to TRBJ1-1; the D gene is possibly TRBD1 (6 bases). The CDR3 contains 13 residues. The V end lost 6 bases, the J end lost 4 bases, and 15 bases lay between the germline ends. Germline CDR1 SQVTM, CDR2 ANQGSEA. CDR3 nucleotides: TGCAGCGTAGTGGGGGCATGGGGCACTGAAGCTTTCTTT. This codes for CSVVGAWGTEAFF.

The rearrangement links TRBV7-7 to TRBJ2-3, with 11 bases that match TRBD2. The CDR3 runs to 16 residues. With 2 bases clipped from V and 9 bases from J, the junction kept 10 bases outside the gene matches. Per the germline V gene, CDR1 is SSHAT and CDR2 is FNYEAQ (reference sequence). CDR3 sequence (DNA): TGTGCCAGCAGCTTAAGCTCCTTAGCGGGGGGGCACACGCAGTATTTT. This translates into CASSLSSLAGGHTQYF.

The chain employs TRBV2 and TRBJ2-2; D perhaps matches TRBD2 (5 bases). This CDR3 comprises 15 residues. From germline, CDR1 is SNHLY and CDR2 FYNNEI. The V and J ends lost 6 bases and 5 bases respectively, with 16 bases between them. CDR3 nucleotides: TGTGCCAGCAGGAGGAGGCAGAAAATAACCGGGGAGCTGTTTTTT. Translated, it gives CASRRRQKITGELFF.

This chain connects TRBV25-1 to TRBJ1-2; weak D call: TRBD1 (6 bases). V was cut by 6 bases and J by 2 bases, with 13 bases left in between. The CDR3 sequence is 14 residues long. Germline loops: CDR1 MGHDK, CDR2 SYGVNS. CDR3 sequence (DNA): TGTGCCAGCAGGCCGGGGGCAGGGAACTATGGCTACACCTTC. Residues: CASRPGAGNYGYTF.

This chain connects TRBV6-6 to TRBJ2-5; TRBD2 matches at 8 bases. The CDR3 has 15 amino acids. Looked up from germline, CDR1 is MNHNY and CDR2 is SVGAGI (reference sequence). With 4 bases clipped from V and 2 bases from J, the junction kept 6 bases outside the gene matches. For the CDR3, the DNA is TGTGCCAGCAGTTGGCGCGGGGGGCCTCAAGAGACCCAGTACTTC. Amino acid sequence: CASSWRGGPQETQYF.

The chain joins TRBV4-1 to TRBJ2-4; a possible D gene is TRBD2 (6 bases). The CDR3 is 15 amino acids. Looked up from germline, CDR1 is MGHRA and CDR2 is YSYEKL. The V end lost 1 base, the J end lost 9 bases, and 16 bases lay between the germline ends. The DNA for the CDR3 is TGCGCCAGCAGCCAAGGGCTGGAGGGGACGGGCATTCAGTACTTC. Its protein is CASSQGLEGTGIQYF.

The gene calls are TRBV5-6 and TRBJ2-5, with TRBD2 matching 8 bases. From germline, CDR1 is SGHDT and CDR2 YYEEEE. This CDR3 spans 15 amino acids. J was trimmed by 6 bases and V by 4 bases; bases with no gene match: 11. CDR3 in amino acids: CASSQPGLDIQTQYF. For the CDR3, the DNA is TGTGCCAGCAGCCAGCCGGGACTAGATATCCAGACCCAGTACTTC.

This clone was counted a single time. This sequence joins TRBV30 and TRBJ1-2; 8 nucleotides line up with TRBD1. This CDR3 is built from 13 residues. The germline gives CDR1 GTSNPN, CDR2 SVGIG (reference sequence). V was pared by 5 bases and J by 8 bases, with 10 bases of the junction left unmatched. Written as DNA, the CDR3 is TGTGCCTGGGGGACAGGCGATATCTTGGGCTACACCTTC. This codes for CAWGTGDILGYTF.

This sequence joins TRBV25-1 and TRBJ2-2, with D possibly matching TRBD1 (5 bases). V lost 6 bases and J lost 6, with 5 bases in between. Germline V CDR1 and CDR2: MGHDK, SYGVNS. The CDR3 has 11 amino acids. CDR3 sequence: CASRGPGELFF. CDR3 DNA: TGTGCCAGCAGGGGGCCCGGGGAGCTGTTTTTT.

This clone was seen a single time. The chain joins TRBV29-1 to TRBJ1-1, with TRBD1 identical over 7 bases. The germline V gene encodes CDR1 SQVTM and CDR2 ANQGSEA. This CDR3 comprises 12 residues. Losses at the gene ends were 8 bases for V and 5 bases for J; bases not matched to a gene: 8. The CDR3 region is CSLSAGGTEAFF. DNA for the CDR3: TGCAGCCTATCGGCAGGGGGAACTGAAGCTTTCTTT. Using reference TRBV29-1 and TRBJ1-1 for the parts outside the CDR3, the full variable domain is SAVISQKPSRDICQRGTSLTIQCQVDSQVTMMFWYRQQPGQSLTLIATANQGSEATYESGFVIDKFPISRPNLTFSTLTVSNMSPEDSSIYLCSLSAGGTEAFFGQGTRLTVV.

This clone came up a few times. The rearrangement joins TRBV12-5 to TRBJ2-1; maybe TRBD2 (6 bases). Trimming took 3 bases from V and 8 from J, leaving 14 bases between them. The CDR3 is 14 residues long. Germline V gene lookup returns CDR1 LGHNT and CDR2 FRNRAP. CDR3 amino acids: CASGFLGLTYEQFF. The CDR3 bases are TGTGCTAGTGGTTTCCTGGGACTGACTTATGAGCAGTTCTTC.

The V call is TRBV5-1, the J call TRBJ2-5; a possible D gene is TRBD1 (5 bases). Trimming shortened V by 4 bases and J by 2 bases, and 18 bases separated the two germline ends. The CDR3 has 16 amino acids. Per germline, CDR1 SGHRS and CDR2 YFSETQ. CDR3 in DNA: TGCGCCAGCAGCCCCGACTTAACAGGTTTTCAAGAGACCCAGTACTTC. Translation gives CASSPDLTGFQETQYF.

This chain uses TRBV6-5 with TRBJ1-5; D not certain. V shed 5 bases and J shed 2 bases, with 7 bases lying between them. Germline loops: CDR1 MNHEY, CDR2 SVGAGI. The CDR3 has 13 amino acids. CDR3 sequence reads: CASSRLGNQPQHF. As DNA, the CDR3 is TGTGCCAGCAGTAGGCTGGGCAATCAGCCCCAGCATTTT.

This clone was seen only once. The chain combines TRBV7-9 with TRBJ1-2, with 12 bases that match TRBD1. Losses at the gene ends were 4 bases for V and 7 bases for J; bases not matched to a gene: 10. This CDR3 has 16 residues. CDR1 and CDR2 from the germline V gene are SEHNR and FQNEAQ (reference sequence). CDR3 coding DNA: TGTGCCAGCAGCTCCATGGCGGGACAGGGGGCGGCTGGCTACACCTTC. It translates to CASSSMAGQGAAGYTF.

CDR3 nucleotide sequence: TGTGCCAGCAACCGGGACAGGGCGGGGACTGAAGCTTTCTTT. Encoded protein: CASNRDRAGTEAFF. V and J are TRBV2 and TRBJ1-1, with TRBD1 matching over 9 bases. Trimming removed 7 bases from V and 5 bases from J; junction bases left unmatched: 8. This CDR3 has 14 amino acids. Germline V gives CDR1 SNHLY, CDR2 FYNNEI.

This chain links TRBV14 with TRBJ1-1; D ambiguous. Trimming took 0 bases from V and 7 from J, leaving 9 bases between them. This CDR3 region has 13 residues. Germline V gene sequence: CDR1 SGHDN, CDR2 FVKESK. The CDR3, as DNA: TGTGCCAGCAGCCAAGATCTTTACGGTGAAGCTTTCTTT. It codes for CASSQDLYGEAFF.

This clone turned up a few times. The chain links TRBV29-1 to TRBJ2-2; the D gene is possibly TRBD1 (5 bases). Germline values: CDR1 SQVTM, CDR2 ANQGSEA. V was cut by 7 bases and J by 1 base, with 13 bases left in between. The CDR3 is made up of 14 amino acids. The CDR3 reads CSASKTVNTGELFF. CDR3 sequence (DNA): TGCAGCGCTTCAAAGACAGTGAACACCGGGGAGCTGTTTTTT.

The gene calls are TRBV5-1 and TRBJ2-7; 9 nucleotides match TRBD1. With 4 bases clipped from V and 6 bases from J, the junction kept 5 bases outside the gene matches. The CDR3 sequence is 13 residues long. Per the germline V gene, CDR1 is SGHRS and CDR2 is YFSETQ. CDR3: CASSRTGDSEQYF. The DNA for the CDR3 is TGCGCCAGCAGCCGGACAGGGGACTCCGAGCAGTACTTC. The complete variable domain, with remaining parts taken from reference TRBV5-1 and TRBJ2-7, reads KAGVTQTPRYLIKTRGQQVTLSCSPISGHRSVSWYQQTPGQGLQFLFEYFSETQRNKGNFPGRFSGRQFSNSRSEMNVSTLELGDSALYLCASSRTGDSEQYFGPGTRLTVT.

This clone was seen just once. This chain connects TRBV7-2 to TRBJ1-6; no firm D call. This CDR3 is 16 amino acids long. From germline, CDR1 is SGHTA and CDR2 FQGNSA. The ends were cut back, 5 bases at V and 7 bases at J, with 18 bases in the middle. CDR3 loop: CASSLRAGWKNSPLHF. CDR3 DNA sequence: TGTGCCAGCAGCCTAAGAGCAGGATGGAAAAATTCACCCCTCCACTTT.

In DNA form, the CDR3 reads TGTGCCAGCAGCCCGGCGGACCGCTCTGGGGCCAACGTCCTGACTTTC. This encodes CASSPADRSGANVLTF. This chain links TRBV5-6 with TRBJ2-6; no reliable D call. Trimming took 4 bases from V and 0 from J, leaving 11 bases between them. CDR1 is SGHDT, CDR2 YYEEEE, per germline. This CDR3 has 16 residues.

The chain couples TRBV11-2 to TRBJ2-5; D perhaps matches TRBD2 (6 bases). V lost 4 bases, J lost 3 bases, and 15 bases lay in between. Germline V gene lookup returns CDR1 SGHAT and CDR2 FQNNGV. The CDR3 runs 15 residues. The chain's CDR3 is CASSSGSEWKETQYF. CDR3 in DNA: TGTGCCAGCAGCTCCGGGAGCGAGTGGAAAGAGACCCAGTACTTC.